The rows below give T cell receptor beta chains drawn from one sample of a study of shared clonotypes between healthy human individuals. Using immunoSEQ multiplex PCR, the repertoire was profiled, and TCRdb retains in-frame clones only, with some absent. This sample has more than 2,000,000 clones; approximately 95% occur once, and the top ten carry about 0.39%. What was sequenced was naive CD4+ T cells from PBMCs. Source of these receptors: a young man in good health. Some clones in this sample may be carry-over from other donors' samples. The CDR3 runs from the conserved cysteine through the conserved F or W. A D gene is named only where the DNA matches it firmly. Expanded clones get a size class; other rows say once, few or many, or leave the size out.

CDR3 protein: CASSLGTSRSDEQYF
CDR3 DNA: TGTGCCAGCAGCTTGGGGACTAGCCGATCTGACGAGCAGTACTTC
V gene: TRBV7-2
clone size: once
D gene: TRBD2
J gene: TRBJ2-7

CDR3 protein: CASSYSRGIDGYTF
CDR3 DNA: TGTGCCAGCAGTTACTCAAGGGGGATCGATGGCTACACCTTC
V gene: TRBV6-5
clone size: once
D gene: NA
J gene: TRBJ1-2

CDR3 protein: CASSSTGTNYGYTF
CDR3 DNA: TGTGCCAGCAGCTCGACAGGAACTAACTATGGCTACACCTTC
V gene: TRBV27
clone size: NA
D gene: NA
J gene: TRBJ1-2

CDR3 protein: CASSARLVNTGELFF
CDR3 DNA: TGTGCCAGCAGTGCCCGACTAGTGAACACCGGGGAGCTGTTTTTT
V gene: TRBV2
clone size: NA
D gene: NA
J gene: TRBJ2-2

CDR3 protein: CASSQPSLAGVRNEQFF
CDR3 DNA: TGTGCCAGCAGCCAACCGTCACTAGCGGGAGTTCGGAATGAGCAGTTCTTC
V gene: TRBV14
clone size: once
D gene: TRBD2
J gene: TRBJ2-1

CDR3 protein: CASSLRQNNQPQHF
CDR3 DNA: TGTGCCAGCAGTTTAAGACAGAACAATCAGCCCCAGCATTTT
V gene: TRBV28
clone size: NA
D gene: NA
J gene: TRBJ1-5

CDR3 protein: CASSLNRRPNEKLFF
CDR3 DNA: TGTGCCAGCAGCTTAAACCGACGGCCTAATGAAAAACTGTTTTTT
V gene: TRBV7-9
clone size: NA
D gene: NA
J gene: TRBJ1-4

CDR3 protein: CSATSGSRGETQYF
CDR3 DNA: TGCAGCGCAACGAGCGGGAGCCGTGGGGAGACCCAGTACTTC
V gene: TRBV29-1
clone size: NA
D gene: TRBD2
J gene: TRBJ2-5

CDR3 protein: CAAKTGTLSYEQYF
CDR3 DNA: TGTGCCGCCAAGACCGGGACACTATCCTACGAGCAGTACTTC
V gene: TRBV30
clone size: NA
D gene: NA
J gene: TRBJ2-7

CDR3 protein: CASSLDGWMASGRGREQFF
CDR3 DNA: TGTGCCAGCAGCTTAGATGGGTGGATGGCTAGCGGGAGGGGTCGGGAGCAGTTCTTC
V gene: TRBV11-3
clone size: NA
D gene: TRBD2
J gene: TRBJ2-1

CDR3 protein: CASSPKGPARGYEQFF
CDR3 DNA: TGTGCCAGCAGCCCAAAGGGACCCGCTCGTGGGTATGAGCAGTTCTTC
V gene: TRBV13
clone size: once
D gene: NA
J gene: TRBJ2-1

CDR3 protein: CASSQGRSNTEAFF
CDR3 DNA: TGTGCCAGCAGCCAGGGACGGTCGAACACTGAAGCTTTCTTT
V gene: TRBV7-9
clone size: NA
D gene: NA
J gene: TRBJ1-1

CDR3 protein: CASTPPGTGGRGTQYF
CDR3 DNA: TGTGCCAGCACCCCCCCCGGGACAGGGGGACGAGGGACCCAGTACTTC
V gene: TRBV11-2
clone size: NA
D gene: TRBD1
J gene: TRBJ2-5

CDR3 protein: CAISGQGDTEAFF
CDR3 DNA: TGTGCCATCAGTGGGCAGGGGGACACTGAAGCTTTCTTT
V gene: TRBV10-3
clone size: NA
D gene: TRBD1
J gene: TRBJ1-1

CDR3 protein: CASSLVGPGGKNIQYF
CDR3 DNA: TGCGCCAGCAGCTTGGTAGGGCCCGGGGGCAAAAACATTCAGTACTTC
V gene: TRBV5-1
clone size: once
D gene: NA
J gene: TRBJ2-4

CDR3 protein: CASRYTRRAYNEQFF
CDR3 DNA: TGTGCCAGCAGGTACACTAGGAGGGCCTACAATGAGCAGTTCTTC
V gene: TRBV27
clone size: NA
D gene: NA
J gene: TRBJ2-1

CDR3 protein: CASSSPGTAPLTTDTQYF
CDR3 DNA: TGTGCCAGCAGCTCGCCAGGGACGGCACCCTTAACCACAGATACGCAGTATTTT
V gene: TRBV7-9
clone size: NA
D gene: NA
J gene: TRBJ2-3

CDR3 protein: CASSVGSGGTEAFF
CDR3 DNA: TGTGCCAGCAGCGTAGGATCAGGGGGGACTGAAGCTTTCTTT
V gene: TRBV9
clone size: NA
D gene: TRBD1
J gene: TRBJ1-1

CDR3 protein: CASSGAGFSGQPQHF
CDR3 DNA: TGTGCCAGCAGTGGAGCAGGGTTTTCGGGTCAGCCCCAGCATTTT
V gene: TRBV25-1
clone size: few
D gene: NA
J gene: TRBJ1-5

CDR3 protein: CASRGTSASYNEQFF
CDR3 DNA: TGTGCCAGCAGGGGAACTAGCGCGAGCTACAATGAGCAGTTCTTC
V gene: TRBV2
clone size: NA
D gene: TRBD2
J gene: TRBJ2-1

CDR3 protein: CASSLGTPRGNTEAFF
CDR3 DNA: TGTGCCAGCAGCTTAGGGACGCCAAGGGGGAACACTGAAGCTTTCTTT
V gene: TRBV7-9
clone size: NA
D gene: NA
J gene: TRBJ1-1

CDR3 protein: CASSGQGYEQYF
CDR3 DNA: TGTGCCAGCAGTGGGCAGGGCTACGAGCAGTACTTC
V gene: TRBV2
clone size: NA
D gene: NA
J gene: TRBJ2-7

CDR3 protein: CASSRPRDSSPEQYF
CDR3 DNA: TGTGCCAGCAGCCGCCCCCGGGACTCCTCCCCCGAGCAGTACTTC
V gene: TRBV28
clone size: NA
D gene: NA
J gene: TRBJ2-7

CDR3 protein: CASSTSGETQYF
CDR3 DNA: TGTGCCAGCAGTACCAGCGGAGAGACCCAGTACTTC
V gene: TRBV7-9
clone size: NA
D gene: NA
J gene: TRBJ2-5

CDR3 protein: CASREGGRGSAGELFF
CDR3 DNA: TGTGCCAGCAGAGAAGGGGGGAGAGGGTCCGCCGGGGAGCTGTTTTTT
V gene: TRBV11-1
clone size: NA
D gene: NA
J gene: TRBJ2-2

CDR3 protein: CASSSLTGLHGYTF
CDR3 DNA: TGTGCCAGCAGTTCTCTGACAGGGCTCCATGGCTACACCTTC
V gene: TRBV28
clone size: NA
D gene: TRBD1
J gene: TRBJ1-2

CDR3 protein: CASSKQLPDNQPQHF
CDR3 DNA: TGTGCCAGCAGCAAACAGTTGCCAGACAATCAGCCCCAGCATTTT
V gene: TRBV6-5
clone size: NA
D gene: NA
J gene: TRBJ1-5

CDR3 protein: CASSTKTGGHYGYTF
CDR3 DNA: TGTGCCAGCAGCACAAAGACAGGGGGCCACTATGGCTACACCTTC
V gene: TRBV5-4
clone size: NA
D gene: TRBD1
J gene: TRBJ1-2

CDR3 protein: CASSGANEQFF
CDR3 DNA: TGTGCCAGCTCTGGTGCCAATGAGCAGTTCTTC
V gene: TRBV9
clone size: NA
D gene: NA
J gene: TRBJ2-1